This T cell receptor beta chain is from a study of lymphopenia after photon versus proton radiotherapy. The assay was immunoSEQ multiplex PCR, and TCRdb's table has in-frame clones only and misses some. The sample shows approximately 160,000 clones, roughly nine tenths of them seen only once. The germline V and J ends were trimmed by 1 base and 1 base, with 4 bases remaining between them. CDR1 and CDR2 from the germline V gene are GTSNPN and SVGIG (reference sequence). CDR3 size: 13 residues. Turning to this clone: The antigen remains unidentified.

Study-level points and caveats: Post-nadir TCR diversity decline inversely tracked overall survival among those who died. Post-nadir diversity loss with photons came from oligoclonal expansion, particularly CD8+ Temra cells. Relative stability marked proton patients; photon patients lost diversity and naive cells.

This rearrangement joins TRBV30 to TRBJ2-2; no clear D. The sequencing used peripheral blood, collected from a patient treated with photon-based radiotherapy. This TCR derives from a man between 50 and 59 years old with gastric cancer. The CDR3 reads CAWSGQNTGELFF. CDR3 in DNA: TGTGCCTGGAGTGGTCAGAACACCGGGGAGCTGTTTTTT.